A single sample is the source of the 10 T cell receptor beta chains below, sequenced in a study of early T cells in non-severe SARS-CoV-2 infection. One entry per CDR3 protein, called by TCRdb with MiXCR from the 5' RACE reads. The table records about 79,000 distinct CDR3 sequences, roughly an eighth of them present only once. Sequenced sample: whole blood. Receptors originate from an adult who was a healthcare worker with PCR-confirmed SARS-CoV-2 infection or an uninfected control (not recorded which).

The V call is TRBV29-1, the J call TRBJ2-7, with D perhaps TRBD1 or TRBD2 (5 bases each). The CDR3 has 11 residues. The V gene lost 7 bases and the J gene lost 7 bases, with 14 bases spanning the gap. Germline V gene lookup returns CDR1 SQVTM and CDR2 ANQGSEA. The CDR3 here is CSASWGREQYF. The CDR3, as DNA: TGCAGCGCTTCGTGGGGGAGAGAGCAGTACTTC.

J is TRBJ2-3 and V is TRBV12-3 or TRBV12-4; 8 nucleotides align to TRBD2. The V gene end was trimmed by 7 bases and the J gene end by 1 base; junction bases not matched to a gene: 10. The CDR3 is 16 amino acids. CDR3 in DNA: TGTGCCAGCACCCCAGGAATGACTAGCGGCACAGATACGCAGTATTTT. It is translated as CASTPGMTSGTDTQYF.

This clonotype was detected only a few times. The chain carries TRBV29-1 and TRBJ1-1; tentatively, D is TRBD1 (5 bases). CDR3 length: 14 amino acids. Trimming removed 3 bases from V and 1 base from J, with 12 bases in between. The germline CDR1 and CDR2 sequences are SQVTM and ANQGSEA. Here the CDR3 reads CSVDGAIRNTEAFF. The CDR3, as DNA: TGCAGCGTTGACGGGGCGATTCGGAACACTGAAGCTTTCTTT.

A few counts support this clonotype. The chain has TRBV2 and TRBJ1-2, with D possibly matching TRBD1 (6 bases). Germline assignment: CDR1 SNHLY and CDR2 FYNNEI. The CDR3 consists of 12 residues. V lost 5 bases and J lost 8, with 12 bases in between. The CDR3 loop is CASSSQGGGYTF. For the CDR3, the DNA is TGTGCCAGCAGTTCACAGGGTGGAGGCTACACCTTC. Looking up the rest from reference TRBV2 and TRBJ1-2 gives the full variable domain: EPEVTQTPSHQVTQMGQEVILRCVPISNHLYFYWYRQILGQKVEFLVSFYNNEISEKSEIFDDQFSVERPDGSNFTLKIRSTKLEDSAMYFCASSSQGGGYTFGSGTRLTVV.

The chain recombines TRBV7-2 with TRBJ1-1, with D hard to call. CDR1 and CDR2 from the germline V gene are SGHTA and FQGNSA. The CDR3 runs to 16 residues. V was clipped by 5 bases and J by 0 bases, with 16 bases between them. CDR3 nucleotides: TGTGCCAGCAGCGGCCAAATCCCACGCATGAACACTGAAGCTTTCTTT. As protein: CASSGQIPRMNTEAFF.

J is TRBJ1-4 and V is TRBV5-5; 7 nucleotides agree with TRBD1. This CDR3 contains 15 residues. With V trimmed by 3 bases and J by 1 base, 3 bases remained unmatched. The germline gives CDR1 SGHKS, CDR2 YYEKEE (reference sequence). CDR3 nucleotides: TGTGCCAGCAGCTGGACAGGAATAACTAATGAAAAACTGTTTTTT. Amino acids: CASSWTGITNEKLFF.

The rearrangement links TRBV28 to TRBJ1-2; D ambiguous. Trimming left V 8 bases short and J 5 bases short, with 12 bases between. CDR3 length equals 12 residues. Germline V gene lookup returns CDR1 MDHEN and CDR2 SYDVKM. In DNA form, the CDR3 reads TGTGCCAGCCACCGCCCGGGGTATGGCTACACCTTC. This gives the protein CASHRPGYGYTF.

This clonotype has a handful of counts. The chain carries TRBV7-9 and TRBJ2-5; D might be TRBD1 (7 bases). V gave up 5 bases and J gave up 0 bases, with 10 bases separating them. Germline V gives CDR1 SEHNR, CDR2 FQNEAQ (reference sequence). The length of the CDR3 is 14 residues. The CDR3 is CASSRGTDQETQYF. CDR3 in DNA: TGTGCCAGCAGCCGCGGGACAGACCAAGAGACCCAGTACTTC.

This clonotype was seen only a few times. The CDR3, as DNA: TGTGCCAGCAGCTTAACGGGTGGGTGGCAGTCCCAGTTCTTC. It is translated as CASSLTGGWQSQFF. The chain combines TRBV7-3 with TRBJ2-1; D is unclear. V shed 0 bases and J shed 13 bases, with 16 bases lying between them. Per germline, CDR1 SGHTA and CDR2 FQGTGA. The CDR3 is 14 residues long.

This chain links TRBV28 with TRBJ2-1; TRBD1 matches at 10 bases. The CDR3 loop spans 13 amino acids. Germline CDR1 reads MDHEN; CDR2 reads SYDVKM. V lost 6 bases to trimming and J lost 7 bases; unmatched junction nucleotides: 3. The CDR3 protein is CASRGQGVNEQFF. The CDR3 DNA follows: TGTGCCAGCAGAGGACAGGGGGTGAATGAGCAGTTCTTC.